This T cell receptor (beta chain) was captured in a study of control samples from healthy donors and cancer patients. Profiled with immunoSEQ multiplex PCR; TCRdb holds only in-frame clones, not every one. The repertoire holds tens of thousands of clones, with 70% to 90% as singletons. This CDR3 is built from 14 residues. V shed 7 bases, J shed 8 bases, and the junction held 8 bases outside the gene matches. Germline V lookup: CDR1 KGHDR, CDR2 SFDVKD. Sequencing was performed on PBMCs. The rearrangement uses TRBV24-1 and TRBJ2-1; TRBD1 aligns across 9 bases. The TCR was taken from a woman in her sixties or seventies with head and neck cancer. The CDR3 is CATSPGQGLHEQFF. Written as DNA, the CDR3 is TGTGCCACCAGCCCGGGACAGGGTCTCCATGAGCAGTTCTTC.